The next 12 T cell receptor beta chains were all read from a single sample in a study of blood T cells in healthy people across ages. For the second PCR, which ran for roughly 6 to 11 cycles, a sample-barcoded 5' primer and a J-beta primer mix were used. MiXCR, applied by TCRdb to the 5' RACE reads, yields one record per CDR3 protein. Among hundreds of thousands of distinct CDR3 sequences listed, over 45% were seen once. Sequenced sample: blood. Receptor source: a man aged 25-45 years in good health.

The J gene is TRBJ1-2, the V gene TRBV27; D may be TRBD1 (6 bases). Germline-derived CDR1 and CDR2 are MNHEY and SMNVEV (reference sequence). The V end was cut by 3 bases, the J end by 2 bases, with 10 bases between. This CDR3 region has 14 residues. The CDR3 loop reads CASSFLQGNYGYTF. As DNA, the CDR3 is TGTGCCAGCAGTTTTCTCCAGGGGAACTATGGCTACACCTTC.

The chain couples TRBV3-1 to TRBJ2-7; D remains unclear. Germline V gene lookup returns CDR1 LGHDT and CDR2 YNNKEL (reference sequence). V lost 8 bases and J 0 bases, leaving 17 bases between the germline ends. The CDR3 runs 15 residues. The CDR3 spells CASGSVSDFSYEQYF. Here the CDR3 DNA reads TGTGCCAGCGGGTCGGTATCAGACTTCTCCTACGAGCAGTACTTC.

The gene calls are TRBV6-6 and TRBJ2-5; D is possibly TRBD1 or TRBD2 (6 bases each). Trimming took 7 bases from V and 5 from J, leaving 23 bases between them. This CDR3 is built from 16 residues. Germline CDR1 reads MNHNY; CDR2 reads SVGAGI (reference sequence). As DNA, the CDR3 is TGTGCCAGCACCGAACTTACCGGGGGCTCAGGGGAGACCCAGTACTTC. Amino acid sequence: CASTELTGGSGETQYF.

V and J are TRBV6-4 and TRBJ1-5, with D maybe TRBD1 (5 bases). Germline CDR1 is MRHNA and CDR2 is SNTAGT. Trimming shortened V by 6 bases and J by 5 bases, and 23 bases separated the two germline ends. The length of the CDR3 is 17 residues. The DNA for the CDR3 is TGTGCCAGCAGCCCCGTAATCTCAGGGAGAAGGGATCAGCCCCAGCATTTT. Protein product: CASSPVISGRRDQPQHF.

The chain combines TRBV27 with TRBJ2-1, with 8 bases lining up with TRBD2. Germline V lookup: CDR1 MNHEY, CDR2 SMNVEV (reference sequence). V was pared by 5 bases and J by 1 base, with 10 bases of the junction left unmatched. The CDR3 has 17 amino acids. The CDR3 DNA follows: TGTGCCAGCAGTGAAAAACCCACTAGCGGTTCCTACAATGAGCAGTTCTTC. This codes for CASSEKPTSGSYNEQFF.

This chain uses TRBV28 with TRBJ2-3; D is uncertain. The V and J ends lost 5 bases and 3 bases respectively, with 21 bases between them. The germline V gene encodes CDR1 MDHEN and CDR2 SYDVKM. The CDR3 is 17 amino acids. The CDR3 nucleotides read TGTGCCAGCAGTCCCGGGTCCGAAGTCCTACTAACAGATACGCAGTATTTT. Protein sequence: CASSPGSEVLLTDTQYF.

Details on this clonotype: Germline is not matched at one junction end, which may reflect a read error. The genes are TRBV9 and TRBJ2-1; D not certain. The CDR3 runs 15 residues. Germline loops: CDR1 SGDLS, CDR2 YYNGEE. This CDR3 reads CASSVDVGVYSEQFF. CDR3 sequence (DNA): TGTGCCAGCAGCGTAGACGTTGGTGTCTACAGTGAGCAGTTCTTC.

The chain joins TRBV29-1 to TRBJ2-7; tentatively, D is TRBD2 (6 bases). The germline V gene has CDR1 SQVTM and CDR2 ANQGSEA. The CDR3 contains 13 residues. Trimming took off 4 bases at V and 5 bases at J, with 15 bases between the two ends. The CDR3 region has the DNA TGCAGCGTTGTCCCGGAGGGGCGACACGAGCAGTACTTC. Protein sequence: CSVVPEGRHEQYF.

The genes are TRBV5-1 and TRBJ2-5, with no clear D. The assigned J gene may be wrong: the sequence end matches TRBJ2-7 better. Germline-derived CDR1 and CDR2 are SGHRS and YFSETQ. This CDR3 has 13 amino acids. The CDR3 region has the DNA TGCGCCAGCAGCTTAGCACAGAACTACGAGCAGTACTTC. Translated, it gives CASSLAQNYEQYF.

This clonotype was seen a handful of times. J is TRBJ2-1 and V is TRBV20-1; 13 bases agree with TRBD2. The CDR3 is made up of 17 amino acids. The germline V gene has CDR1 DFQATT and CDR2 SNEGSKA (reference sequence). With 0 bases clipped from V and 10 bases from J, the junction kept 12 bases outside the gene matches. The DNA for the CDR3 is TGCAGTGCTAGAGACGTCAAAACTAGCGGGAGGGCGAGGGAGCAGTTCTTC. Amino acids: CSARDVKTSGRAREQFF.

The chain uses TRBV7-2 and TRBJ1-1, with 7 bases lining up with TRBD1. CDR1 is SGHTA, CDR2 FQGNSA, per germline. Trimming cost V 3 bases and J 1 base; bases outside gene matches: 5. The CDR3 runs to 15 residues. This CDR3 is CASSFGGTENTEAFF. The CDR3 DNA reads TGTGCCAGCAGCTTCGGAGGGACAGAGAACACTGAAGCTTTCTTT.

The V gene is TRBV12-3 or TRBV12-4, the J gene TRBJ2-1; D unclear. The CDR3 is 13 amino acids. The ends were cut back, 11 bases at V and 10 bases at J, with 21 bases in the middle. The CDR3 DNA sequence: TGTGCCTCCGGGTTTATAAGCTCCTACGAGCAGTTCTTC. It specifies CASGFISSYEQFF.